Below, 18 T cell receptor beta chains from the same sample are listed, as sequenced in a study of T cell responses to AZD1222 COVID-19 vaccine. Using immunoSEQ multiplex PCR, the repertoire was profiled, and TCRdb retains in-frame clones only, with some absent. The sample yields about 120,000 clones, around 90% seen once. The sample here was peripheral blood, taken on day 0 of AZD1222 vaccination. The receptor set was obtained from an adult in good health.

The rearrangement uses TRBV28 and TRBJ1-2, with 9 bases fitting TRBD1. The CDR3 sequence is 17 residues long. The J segment lost 4 bases and the V segment lost 6 bases, leaving 15 bases of the junction unmatched. The germline gives CDR1 MDHEN, CDR2 SYDVKM. The CDR3 is CASSLTGGGPRGYGYTF. As DNA, the CDR3 is TGTGCCAGCAGCTTGACAGGGGGTGGACCCAGGGGCTATGGCTACACCTTC.

The gene calls are TRBV5-1 and TRBJ2-1; 8 bases are a match to TRBD2. Trimming cost V 5 bases and J 0 bases; bases outside gene matches: 4. Germline values: CDR1 SGHRS, CDR2 YFSETQ. The CDR3 covers 15 residues. The chain's CDR3 is CASRQLAASYNEQFF. The CDR3 nucleotides read TGCGCCAGCAGACAACTAGCGGCCTCCTACAATGAGCAGTTCTTC.

The chain combines TRBV10-2 with TRBJ1-1; D is ambiguous. This CDR3 region has 12 residues. The V gene's germline CDR1 is WSHSY and CDR2 SAAADI. Trimming took 3 bases from V and 11 from J, leaving 13 bases between them. As DNA, the CDR3 is TGCGCCAGCAGTGAACAAGATATAACGGCTTTCTTT. Amino acid sequence: CASSEQDITAFF.

This rearrangement joins TRBV6-6 to TRBJ2-5; 8 positions match TRBD1. The CDR3 consists of 15 residues. V shed 2 bases and J 5 bases; nucleotides not matched to a gene: 7. Germline V gene data show CDR1 as MNHNY and CDR2 as SVGAGI (reference sequence). The CDR3 bases are TGTGCCAGCAGTTACCCCGGACAGGGCGGGGAGACCCAGTACTTC. It encodes CASSYPGQGGETQYF.

This chain links TRBV7-6 with TRBJ1-5, with D maybe TRBD1 (6 bases). The CDR3 has 15 amino acids. CDR1 is SGHVS, CDR2 FNYEAQ, per germline. V shed 1 base and J shed 3 bases, with 10 bases lying between them. CDR3 bases: TGTGCCAGCAGCTTAGAAACAGGGTTCAATCAGCCCCAGCATTTT. This sequence encodes CASSLETGFNQPQHF.

This chain joins TRBV2 and TRBJ2-7; no clear D gene. The germline V and J ends were trimmed by 6 bases and 4 bases, with 10 bases remaining between them. The germline gives CDR1 SNHLY, CDR2 FYNNEI. The CDR3 has 12 amino acids. The CDR3 sequence is CASRTDGYEQYF. CDR3 in DNA: TGTGCCAGCAGGACCGACGGGTACGAGCAGTACTTC.

The chain uses TRBV5-4 and TRBJ2-3, with a tentative D call TRBD2 (5 bases). The CDR3 runs to 15 residues. Trimming left V 0 bases short and J 0 bases short, with 8 bases between. From germline, CDR1 is SGHNT and CDR2 YYREEE (reference sequence). The CDR3 loop reads CASSLGGSSTDTQYF. The CDR3 bases are TGTGCCAGCAGCTTGGGCGGGTCTAGCACAGATACGCAGTATTTT. The entire variable domain, with the rest obtained from reference TRBV5-4 and TRBJ2-3, is as follows: ETGVTQSPTHLIKTRGQQVTLRCSSQSGHNTVSWYQQALGQGPQFIFQYYREEENGRGNFPPRFSGLQFPNYSSELNVNALELDDSALYLCASSLGGSSTDTQYFGPGTRLTVL.

The CDR3 coding sequence is TGTGCCAGCAGCTTAAATCAGGTTGACCATGGCTACACCTTC. Amino acid sequence: CASSLNQVDHGYTF. The chain combines TRBV7-9 with TRBJ1-2; D remains unclear. Trimming cost V 2 bases and J 6 bases, with 13 bases left between them. This CDR3 comprises 14 residues. CDR1 SEHNR and CDR2 FQNEAQ come from the germline V gene (reference sequence).

The V call is TRBV19, the J call TRBJ2-6, with unresolved D. The length of the CDR3 is 15 residues. V was shortened by 5 bases and J by 0 bases, with 8 bases between the two germline ends. From germline, CDR1 is LNHDA and CDR2 SQIVND (reference sequence). As DNA, the CDR3 is TGTGCCAGTAGTGTCGGGCCCTCTGGGGCCAACGTCCTGACTTTC. Amino acid sequence: CASSVGPSGANVLTF.

The chain recombines TRBV19 with TRBJ1-1; the D gene is possibly TRBD1 (5 bases). The CDR3 totals 14 residues. From germline, CDR1 is LNHDA and CDR2 SQIVND (reference sequence). V was cut by 3 bases and J by 3 bases, with 11 bases left in between. Here the CDR3 reads CASSMKGFYTEAFF. Here the CDR3 DNA reads TGTGCCAGTAGTATGAAGGGGTTCTACACTGAAGCTTTCTTT.

This chain joins TRBV2 and TRBJ1-4; D may be TRBD1 (5 bases). There are 13 residues in the CDR3. V was shortened by 8 bases and J by 8 bases, with 15 bases between the two germline ends. Germline CDR1 reads SNHLY; CDR2 reads FYNNEI. The CDR3 is CASGTGRGEKLFF. For the CDR3, the DNA is TGTGCCAGCGGAACAGGACGGGGGGAAAAACTGTTTTTT.

The gene calls are TRBV3-1 (or the pseudogene TRBV3-2) and TRBJ1-1; possibly TRBD1 for D (5 bases). Germline V gives CDR1 LGHDT, CDR2 YNNKEL (reference sequence). V lost 7 bases and J lost 6, with 15 bases in between. CDR3 length: 13 residues. The CDR3 reads CASTPGRRSEAFF. In DNA form, the CDR3 reads TGTGCCAGCACGCCAGGGCGGCGGTCTGAAGCTTTCTTT.

This rearrangement joins TRBV18 to TRBJ1-4; D is perhaps TRBD1 (5 bases). The CDR3 has 15 residues. V was clipped by 2 bases and J by 3 bases, with 10 bases between them. CDR1 and CDR2 (germline): KGHSH, LQKENI. The CDR3 here is CASSPILGANEKLFF. The CDR3 nucleotides are TGTGCCAGCTCACCAATTTTAGGGGCTAATGAAAAACTGTTTTTT.

The V gene is TRBV2, the J gene TRBJ1-4; D is undetermined. The CDR3 covers 15 residues. Trimming pared 6 bases from V and 4 bases from J, leaving 15 bases between. In germline, CDR1 is SNHLY, CDR2 FYNNEI. The CDR3 nucleotides are TGTGCCAGCAGCGGGATGGGGAGTATTAATGAAAAACTGTTTTTT. Protein product: CASSGMGSINEKLFF.

J is TRBJ2-3 and V is TRBV24-1; no clear D gene. Germline CDR1 reads KGHDR; CDR2 reads SFDVKD. CDR3 size: 13 residues. Trimming left V 10 bases short and J 6 bases short, with 16 bases between. CDR3 sequence reads: CATKGSLSDTQYF. The DNA for the CDR3 is TGTGCCACGAAAGGGTCTCTTTCCGATACGCAGTATTTT.

This chain uses TRBV27 with TRBJ2-3; 8 bases line up with TRBD1. Germline trimming cut 4 bases from V and 2 bases from J; bases unmatched to any gene: 5. Looked up from germline, CDR1 is MNHEY and CDR2 is SMNVEV (reference sequence). The CDR3 is made up of 15 amino acids. CDR3 sequence: CASSYTGGNTDTQYF. Written as DNA, the CDR3 is TGTGCCAGCAGTTACACAGGGGGGAACACAGATACGCAGTATTTT.

The chain has TRBV9 and TRBJ2-7; possible D gene TRBD2, 5 bases. CDR3 length equals 14 residues. The V end was cut by 2 bases, the J end by 2 bases, with 11 bases between. The V gene's germline CDR1 is SGDLS and CDR2 YYNGEE. The DNA of the CDR3 is TGTGCCAGCAGCGTTACGGGATCCGCCTACGAGCAGTACTTC. Protein sequence: CASSVTGSAYEQYF. Full variable domain (outside the CDR3, taken from reference TRBV9 and TRBJ2-7): DSGVTQTPKHLITATGQRVTLRCSPRSGDLSVYWYQQSLDQGLQFLIQYYNGEERAKGNILERFSAQQFPDLHSELNLSSLELGDSALYFCASSVTGSAYEQYFGPGTRLTVT.

The rearrangement uses TRBV9 and TRBJ2-1; the match to TRBD2 covers 7 bases. Germline values: CDR1 SGDLS, CDR2 YYNGEE. V lost 0 bases and J lost 2; bases outside the gene matches: 5. CDR3 length equals 16 residues. CDR3 residues: CASSVVERGTYNEQFF. The CDR3 DNA sequence: TGTGCCAGCAGCGTAGTGGAGCGGGGAACCTACAATGAGCAGTTCTTC.